Shown below are 8 T cell receptor beta chains from a single sample sequenced in a study of blood T cell repertoires in COVID-19. Clones were read by immunoSEQ multiplex PCR, and TCRdb kept only the in-frame ones, dropping some. The sample includes about 230,000 clones, roughly 83% of them seen just once. The specimen was peripheral blood. All receptors come from a woman in her forties or fifties with acute or convalescent COVID-19.

V is TRBV9 and J is TRBJ2-5; a possible D gene is TRBD1 (5 bases). Germline CDR1 SGDLS, CDR2 YYNGEE. V dropped 0 bases and J dropped 0 bases, with 6 bases sitting between them. The CDR3 sequence is 14 residues long. The CDR3, as DNA: TGTGCCAGCAGCGTAGGGGGCAACCAAGAGACCCAGTACTTC. Encoded protein: CASSVGGNQETQYF.

The chain uses TRBV11-2 and TRBJ2-7, with D maybe TRBD1 (6 bases). V shed 0 bases and J shed 5 bases, with 11 bases lying between them. Looked up from germline, CDR1 is SGHAT and CDR2 is FQNNGV. The CDR3 contains 14 residues. The CDR3 bases are TGTGCCAGCAGCTTAGATAGGGGGATCGACGAGCAGTACTTC. This gives the protein CASSLDRGIDEQYF.

The DNA for the CDR3 is TGTGCCAGCAGTTTGGGGCGACTGAAAAACATTCAGTACTTC. It encodes CASSLGRLKNIQYF. The chain has TRBV28 and TRBJ2-4; TRBD1 might be the D (5 bases). CDR3 length equals 14 residues. Germline values: CDR1 MDHEN, CDR2 SYDVKM. The V end was cut by 3 bases, the J end by 4 bases, with 10 bases between.

The chain links TRBV5-1 to TRBJ1-1; D possibly corresponds to TRBD1 (6 bases). The V and J ends lost 4 bases and 2 bases respectively, with 18 bases between them. CDR1 and CDR2 from the germline V gene are SGHRS and YFSETQ. This CDR3 comprises 16 residues. CDR3 in amino acids: CASSPLTGAKNTEAFF. As DNA, the CDR3 is TGCGCCAGCAGCCCCCTGACAGGAGCCAAAAACACTGAAGCTTTCTTT.

The chain couples TRBV2 to TRBJ1-5; TRBD1 might be the D (5 bases). The CDR3 totals 14 residues. Germline-derived CDR1 and CDR2 are SNHLY and FYNNEI. V lost 9 bases and J 1 base, leaving 13 bases between the germline ends. The CDR3 region has the DNA TGTGCCAGTCGATGGTCAGGGAGCAATCAGCCCCAGCATTTT. It translates to CASRWSGSNQPQHF.

This clone was recorded only once. The chain links TRBV19 to TRBJ2-5, with 9 positions matching TRBD1. Germline V lookup: CDR1 LNHDA, CDR2 SQIVND (reference sequence). The CDR3 has 15 residues. V lost 4 bases, J lost 5 bases, and 8 bases stayed unmatched. The CDR3 here is CASSTQGAGLETQYF. CDR3 DNA sequence: TGTGCCAGTAGTACACAGGGGGCCGGCCTGGAGACCCAGTACTTC.

This clone has a single count. The chain employs TRBV5-1 and TRBJ2-3, with 9 bases matching TRBD2. Germline trimming cut 0 bases from V and 5 bases from J; bases unmatched to any gene: 4. Germline V CDR1 and CDR2: SGHRS, YFSETQ. This CDR3 spans 15 amino acids. The CDR3, as DNA: TGCGCCAGCAGCTTGGCTAGCGGGATGGGAGATACGCAGTATTTT. Its translation: CASSLASGMGDTQYF.

V and J are TRBV5-5 and TRBJ2-7; 10 bases are shared with TRBD1. CDR3 length: 19 residues. With V trimmed by 2 bases and J by 4 bases, 18 bases remained unmatched. Germline V gene lookup returns CDR1 SGHKS and CDR2 YYEKEE (reference sequence). Here the CDR3 reads CASSFRDRGLPGGGYEQYF. The CDR3 region has the DNA TGTGCCAGCAGCTTCAGGGACAGGGGTCTCCCTGGAGGCGGGTACGAGCAGTACTTC. Using reference TRBV5-5 and TRBJ2-7 for the parts outside the CDR3, the full variable domain is DAGVTQSPTHLIKTRGQQVTLRCSPISGHKSVSWYQQVLGQGPQFIFQYYEKEERGRGNFPDRFSARQFPNYSSELNVNALLLGDSALYLCASSFRDRGLPGGGYEQYFGPGTRLTVT.